This TCR beta chain was captured in a study of T cell responses to AZD1222 COVID-19 vaccine. The study, taken as a whole, reports: At study baseline, merely roughly 6 AZD1222 recipients were seropositive. Spike as a whole was targeted by vaccine-associated CD4 TCRs, dominant at 160-218 and 743-854.

TCRdb keeps only in-frame clones here, not all; method: immunoSEQ multiplex PCR. Of about 110,000 clones listed, 87% are singletons. A word on this clone: The antigen is unknown.

This sequence was found in an adult in good health. This material consisted of peripheral blood, taken on day 0 of AZD1222 vaccination.

CDR3 sequence: CASSQEASGTEAFF. DNA for the CDR3: TGTGCCAGCAGCCAAGAGGCTAGTGGGACTGAAGCTTTCTTT. V is TRBV3-1 (or the pseudogene TRBV3-2) and J is TRBJ1-1; D gene unclear. The CDR3 runs 14 residues. Trimming cost V 0 bases and J 5 bases, with 10 bases left between them. Per germline, CDR1 LGHDT and CDR2 YNNKEL (reference sequence).